The 10 T cell receptor beta chains below all came from one sample that was sequenced in a study of spatial heterogeneity in lung cancer. The study, taken as a whole, reports: Tracking of tumor mutation counts was seen in expanded intratumoral alpha and beta TCR counts.

TCRdb processed the 5' RACE reads anew with MiXCR; each CDR3 protein has one entry. Of over 2,000 distinct CDR3 sequences listed, approximately 17% are singletons. Time point specified: sample taken at primary tumor resection. Which antigens these TCRs recognize remains unknown. This sample comprised lung tumor tissue, obtained at surgery. These receptors were obtained from a male donor with early-stage non-small cell lung cancer.

By share, this clonotype ranks as medium-sized. The chain uses TRBV28 and TRBJ2-7, with 7 bases lining up with TRBD1. The germline CDR1 and CDR2 sequences are MDHEN and SYDVKM. J was trimmed by 3 bases and V by 5 bases; bases with no gene match: 7. The CDR3 covers 14 residues. The CDR3 nucleotides read TGTGCCAGCAGTCGCCCAGGGGGATTCTACGAGCAGTACTTC. Translated: CASSRPGGFYEQYF.

By proportion, this clonotype is medium-sized. The chain couples TRBV4-2 to TRBJ2-2; 7 positions agree with TRBD1. The CDR3 runs to 16 residues. Trimming at V came to 4 bases and at J to 1 base, leaving 6 bases not matched to a gene. Germline values: CDR1 LGHNA, CDR2 YNFKEQ. CDR3 DNA: TGTGCCAGCAGCCCCCGTCGGACAGGGAACACCGGGGAGCTGTTTTTT. It yields the protein CASSPRRTGNTGELFF.

By its share, this clonotype is medium-sized. The V and J genes are TRBV9 and TRBJ2-7; a possible D gene is TRBD2 (7 bases). The V end was cut by 4 bases, the J end by 6 bases, with 17 bases between. Germline CDR1 and CDR2: SGDLS and YYNGEE. This CDR3 has 14 residues. CDR3 DNA: TGTGCCAGCAGCCCGGGGGGCCCCTTTTCCGAGCAGTACTTC. It is translated as CASSPGGPFSEQYF.

This clonotype is labeled as medium-sized. The rearrangement joins TRBV6-5 to TRBJ2-5, with 11 bases that match TRBD1. CDR1 MNHEY and CDR2 SVGAGI come from the germline V gene. The CDR3 has 14 amino acids. V trimming: 6 bases; J trimming: 5 bases; junction bases outside the gene matches: 5. The CDR3: CASRRTGGWETQYF. As DNA, the CDR3 is TGTGCCAGCAGAAGGACAGGGGGCTGGGAGACCCAGTACTTC.

The chain joins TRBV28 to TRBJ1-5; D unresolved. The V end lost 3 bases, the J end lost 2 bases, and 5 bases lay between the germline ends. Germline CDR1 reads MDHEN; CDR2 reads SYDVKM. The CDR3 covers 13 residues. The CDR3 sequence is CASSFDGNQPQHF. CDR3 nucleotides: TGTGCCAGCAGTTTTGATGGCAATCAGCCCCAGCATTTT.

This clonotype was counted only a few times. The chain recombines TRBV6-6 with TRBJ1-5; D not resolved. V lost 4 bases to trimming and J lost 1 base, with 11 bases between them. Germline values: CDR1 MNHNY, CDR2 SVGAGI (reference sequence). The CDR3 is 15 amino acids. Here the CDR3 DNA reads TGTGCCAGCAGTTCGAAGGCGGACAGCAATCAGCCCCAGCATTTT. Residues: CASSSKADSNQPQHF.

A few counts support this clonotype. J is TRBJ1-1 and V is TRBV27; tentatively, D is TRBD1 (5 bases). CDR1 is MNHEY and CDR2 is SMNVEV in the germline V gene (reference sequence). Trimming shortened V by 6 bases and J by 8 bases, and 19 bases separated the two germline ends. There are 14 residues in the CDR3. CDR3 loop: CASSSIQGDAEAFF. The CDR3 bases are TGTGCCAGCAGCTCCATCCAGGGAGACGCGGAAGCTTTCTTT.

The chain carries TRBV3-1 and TRBJ2-3; 10 nucleotides line up with TRBD1. CDR3 length equals 14 residues. Germline CDR1 is LGHDT and CDR2 is YNNKEL (reference sequence). J gave up 3 bases and V 4 bases, and 1 base lay outside the gene matches. CDR3 in amino acids: CASSPGQGTDTQYF. In DNA, the CDR3 is TGTGCCAGCAGCCCGGGACAGGGGACAGATACGCAGTATTTT.

This clonotype rates as medium-sized. The V and J genes are TRBV20-1 and TRBJ2-7; 14 bases are shared with TRBD2. Losses at the gene ends were 6 bases for V and 4 bases for J; bases not matched to a gene: 17. Germline V gene lookup returns CDR1 DFQATT and CDR2 SNEGSKA (reference sequence). This CDR3 region has 18 residues. The CDR3 sequence: CSATLPGLAGAGFYEQYF. CDR3 in DNA: TGCAGTGCGACCCTCCCGGGACTAGCGGGAGCGGGGTTTTACGAGCAGTACTTC.

This clonotype has just one count. The V gene is TRBV7-6, the J gene TRBJ2-1; D is undetermined. CDR3 length: 13 residues. V was clipped by 5 bases and J by 11 bases, with 16 bases between them. CDR1 and CDR2 (germline): SGHVS, FNYEAQ. The CDR3 coding sequence is TGTGCCAGCAGCCTTCCTACCCTCCCGCAGCAGTTCTTC. Protein: CASSLPTLPQQFF.